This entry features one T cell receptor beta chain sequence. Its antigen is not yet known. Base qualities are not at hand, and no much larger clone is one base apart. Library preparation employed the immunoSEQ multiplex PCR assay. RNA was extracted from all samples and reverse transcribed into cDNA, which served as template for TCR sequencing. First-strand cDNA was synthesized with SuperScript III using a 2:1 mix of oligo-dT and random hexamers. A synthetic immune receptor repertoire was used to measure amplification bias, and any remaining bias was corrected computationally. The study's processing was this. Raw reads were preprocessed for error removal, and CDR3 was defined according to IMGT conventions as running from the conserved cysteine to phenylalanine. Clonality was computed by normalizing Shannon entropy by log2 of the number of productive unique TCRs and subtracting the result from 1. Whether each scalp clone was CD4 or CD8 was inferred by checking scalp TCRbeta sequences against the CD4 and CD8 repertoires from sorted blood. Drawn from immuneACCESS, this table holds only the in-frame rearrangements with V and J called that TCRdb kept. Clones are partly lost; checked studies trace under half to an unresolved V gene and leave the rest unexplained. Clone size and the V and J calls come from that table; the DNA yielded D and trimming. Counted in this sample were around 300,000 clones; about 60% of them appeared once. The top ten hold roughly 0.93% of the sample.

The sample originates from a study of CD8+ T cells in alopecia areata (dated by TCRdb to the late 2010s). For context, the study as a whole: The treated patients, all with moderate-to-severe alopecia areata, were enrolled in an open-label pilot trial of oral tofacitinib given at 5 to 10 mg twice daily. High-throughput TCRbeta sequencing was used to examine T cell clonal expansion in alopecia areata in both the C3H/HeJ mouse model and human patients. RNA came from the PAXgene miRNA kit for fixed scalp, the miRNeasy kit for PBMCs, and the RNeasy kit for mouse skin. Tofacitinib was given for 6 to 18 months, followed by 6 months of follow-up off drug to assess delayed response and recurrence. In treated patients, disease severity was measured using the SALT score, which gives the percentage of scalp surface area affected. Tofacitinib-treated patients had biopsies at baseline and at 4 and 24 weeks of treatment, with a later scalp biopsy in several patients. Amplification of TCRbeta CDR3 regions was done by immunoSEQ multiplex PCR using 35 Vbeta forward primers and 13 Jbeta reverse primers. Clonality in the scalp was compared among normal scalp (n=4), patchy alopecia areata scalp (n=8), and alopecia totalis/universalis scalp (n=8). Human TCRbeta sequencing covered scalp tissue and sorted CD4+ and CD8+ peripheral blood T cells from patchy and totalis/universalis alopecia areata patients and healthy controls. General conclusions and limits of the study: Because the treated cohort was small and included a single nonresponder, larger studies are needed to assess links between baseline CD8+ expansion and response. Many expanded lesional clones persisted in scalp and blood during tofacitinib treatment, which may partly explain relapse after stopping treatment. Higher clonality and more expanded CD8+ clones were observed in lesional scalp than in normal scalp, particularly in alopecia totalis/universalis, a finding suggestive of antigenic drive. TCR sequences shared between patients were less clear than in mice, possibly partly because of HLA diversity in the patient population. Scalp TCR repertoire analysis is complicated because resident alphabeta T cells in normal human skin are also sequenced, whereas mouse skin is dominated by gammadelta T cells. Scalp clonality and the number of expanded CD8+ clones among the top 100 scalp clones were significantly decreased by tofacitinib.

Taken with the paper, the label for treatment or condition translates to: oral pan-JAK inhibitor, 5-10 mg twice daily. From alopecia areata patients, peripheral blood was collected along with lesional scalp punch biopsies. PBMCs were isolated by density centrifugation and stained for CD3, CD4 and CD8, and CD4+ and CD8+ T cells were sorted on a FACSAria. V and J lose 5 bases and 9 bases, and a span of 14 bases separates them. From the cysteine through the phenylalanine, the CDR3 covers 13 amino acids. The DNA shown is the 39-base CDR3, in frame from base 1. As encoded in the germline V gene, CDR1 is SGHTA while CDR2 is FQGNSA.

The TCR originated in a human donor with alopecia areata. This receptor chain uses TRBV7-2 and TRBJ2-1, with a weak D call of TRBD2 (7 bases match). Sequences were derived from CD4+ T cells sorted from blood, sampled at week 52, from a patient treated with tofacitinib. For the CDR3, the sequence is CASSPGGGGEQFF. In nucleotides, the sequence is TGTGCCAGCAGCCCTGGGGGGGGCGGTGAGCAGTTCTTC.